A selection of T cell receptor beta chains follows, all from one sample in a study of beta chain features in type 1 diabetes. Clones were read by immunoSEQ multiplex PCR, and TCRdb kept only the in-frame ones, dropping some. The sample gives 300,000 to 350,000 clones, approximately 9.9% of which show up once; 0.9% to 1.1% is in the top ten. The sample was central memory CD4+ T cells from blood. Receptors were obtained from a young man with type 1 diabetes. The CDR3 runs from the conserved cysteine through the conserved F or W. A D gene is named only where the DNA matches it firmly. Rows give clone size only sometimes, using once, few, many, or a class for an expanded clone.

>TRBV14|TRBJ2-3|TRBD2|.
TGTGCCAGCAGCCTTGTAGCGGGGGGGGTCACAGATACGCAGTATTTT
CASSLVAGGVTDTQYF
>TRBV6-5|TRBJ2-1|TRBD1|.
TGTGCCAGCAGTCAACAGGGGTTCTCCTACAATGAGCAGTTCTTC
CASSQQGFSYNEQFF
>TRBV29-1|TRBJ2-7|TRBD1|few
TGCAGCGTTACGGGACAGGGGACATCCTACGAGCAGTACTTC
CSVTGQGTSYEQYF
>TRBV18|TRBJ2-3|.|.
TGTGCCAGCTCCGATCAGCACACAGATACGCAGTATTTT
CASSDQHTDTQYF
>TRBV25-1|TRBJ1-5|.|.
TGTGCCAGCATTCCCCCGTGGCCAAATCAGCCCCAGCATTTT
CASIPPWPNQPQHF
>TRBV5-1|TRBJ1-1|TRBD1|few
TGCGCCAGCAGCGGAGGACAGGGTGGGTGGACTGAAGCTTTCTTT
CASSGGQGGWTEAFF
>TRBV2|TRBJ2-3|.|.
TGTGCCAGCAGTGTTGGCAGGGGCACAGATACGCAGTATTTT
CASSVGRGTDTQYF
>TRBV7-2|TRBJ2-1|.|few
TGTGCCAGCAGCTCCGGACAGTCTTCCTACAATGAGCAGTTCTTC
CASSSGQSSYNEQFF
>TRBV9|TRBJ2-5|TRBD2|few
TGTGCCAGCAGCGTAATGGACGGGGGGGCTTGGGAGACCCAGTACTTC
CASSVMDGGAWETQYF
>TRBV29-1|TRBJ1-2|TRBD1|few
TGCAGCGTCTACAGGGGTCAAGATTATGGCTACACCTTC
CSVYRGQDYGYTF
>TRBV28|TRBJ1-1|.|few
TGTGCCAGCAGTTTCGTGAACACTGAAGCTTTCTTT
CASSFVNTEAFF
>TRBV5-1|TRBJ1-1|.|.
TGCGCCAGCAGCATCAGGGTGAACACTGAAGCTTTCTTT
CASSIRVNTEAFF
>TRBV30|TRBJ2-2|.|.
TGTGCCTGGAGAACGGGCCAGCGCCCATCGAACACCGGGGAGCTGTTTTTT
CAWRTGQRPSNTGELFF
>TRBV7-9|TRBJ2-5|.|few
TGTGCCAGCAGCTTAGGCCCCGGGGCAGAGACCCAGTACTTC
CASSLGPGAETQYF
>TRBV4-3|TRBJ1-6|.|few
TGCGCCAGCAGCCAATGGGACTCTAATTCACCCCTCCACTTT
CASSQWDSNSPLHF
>TRBV5-5|TRBJ1-1|.|many
TGTGCCAGCAGCTATAACAGTAACACTGAAGCTTTCTTT
CASSYNSNTEAFF
>TRBV7-2|TRBJ2-2|.|many
TGTGCCAGCAGCTTAATGATGAACACCGGGGAGCTGTTTTTT
CASSLMMNTGELFF
>TRBV5-1|TRBJ2-1|.|few
TGCGCCAGCAGCTTGGCGGACCCTTCCTACAATGAGCAGTTCTTC
CASSLADPSYNEQFF
>TRBV2|TRBJ1-6|.|few
TGTGCCAGCAGTGAAGCGGGCAGGGAGAGATCACCCCTCCACTTT
CASSEAGRERSPLHF
>TRBV28|TRBJ2-2|.|.
TGTGCCAGCAGTTTACGGCAAGACGGGGAGCTGTTTTTT
CASSLRQDGELFF
>TRBV9|TRBJ2-2|TRBD1|many
TGTGCCAGCAGCCCGAGACAGGGGGCGAGCACCGGGGAGCTGTTTTTT
CASSPRQGASTGELFF
>TRBV6-5|TRBJ2-5|TRBD2|.
TGTGCCAGCAGAAGGACTAGCGGGGCCCAAGAGACCCAGTACTTC
CASRRTSGAQETQYF
>TRBV11-2|TRBJ2-5|.|.
TGTGCCAGCAGCTCCCAACGGGGGGCTGGAGAGACCCAGTACTTC
CASSSQRGAGETQYF
>TRBV18|TRBJ2-1|TRBD2|many
TGTGCCAGCTCGCCCCGACTAGCCAGTGGCGGGGGAGAGCAGTTCTTC
CASSPRLASGGGEQFF
>TRBV30|TRBJ1-4|.|.
TGTGCCTGGACCGACGGACTTAATGAAAAACTGTTTTTT
CAWTDGLNEKLFF
>TRBV6-5|TRBJ1-5|TRBD1|few
TGTGCCAGCAGTCACAGGGGGGGTGGCAATCAGCCCCAGCATTTT
CASSHRGGGNQPQHF
>TRBV30|TRBJ1-5|.|.
TGTGCCTGGAGTCCAGATAGCAATCAGCCCCAGCATTTT
CAWSPDSNQPQHF
>TRBV10-3|TRBJ1-5|.|.
TGTGCCATCAGTGACCCAGGACGTAGCAATCAGCCCCAGCATTTT
CAISDPGRSNQPQHF
>TRBV7-8|TRBJ2-3|TRBD2|.
TGTGCCAGCAGTACGACTAGCGGGGCGCCAGATACGCAGTATTTT
CASSTTSGAPDTQYF
>TRBV28|TRBJ2-5|TRBD1|few
TGTGCCAGCGGACAGGGGGGCCAAGAGACCCAGTACTTC
CASGQGGQETQYF
>TRBV7-9|TRBJ2-3|.|.
TGTGCCAGCAGCTTGGCCCGGGGACGATCTAGCACAGATACGCAGTATTTT
CASSLARGRSSTDTQYF
>TRBV7-9|TRBJ2-5|.|medium-sized
TGTGCCAGCAGCGCCAGCTGGGAGACCCAGTACTTC
CASSASWETQYF
>TRBV9|TRBJ1-3|.|many
TGTGCCAGCAGCGTAGTAGGTGACACCATATATTTT
CASSVVGDTIYF
>TRBV7-2|TRBJ2-2|.|few
TGTGCCAGCAGTCTCGCGAGGGGCGGGGAGCTGTTTTTT
CASSLARGGELFF
>TRBV25-1|TRBJ2-3|TRBD2|.
TGTGCCAGCAGTAGGCTAGCGGGGGCAGATACGCAGTATTTT
CASSRLAGADTQYF
>TRBV14|TRBJ1-4|.|.
TGTGCCAGCAGCCAAAACTTCGGCGGCGAAAAACTGTTTTTT
CASSQNFGGEKLFF
>TRBV7-6|TRBJ1-5|.|.
TGTGCCAGCAGCTTAGGGACAAATCAGCCCCAGCATTTT
CASSLGTNQPQHF
>TRBV7-2|TRBJ1-4|.|.
TGTGCCAGCAGCTCCGGGGGGCCGGGGCGCGAAAAACTGTTTTTT
CASSSGGPGREKLFF
>TRBV2|TRBJ1-2|.|.
TGTGCCAGCAATAAGGTAGAGAACTATGGCTACACCTTC
CASNKVENYGYTF
>TRBV6-6|TRBJ1-2|.|few
TGTGCCAGCATCGGACCTTCCACCCCTAGCTATGGCTACACCTTC
CASIGPSTPSYGYTF
>TRBV30|TRBJ2-1|TRBD2|few
TGTGCCCCCCCGGGCTTAGCGGGGGTATCCTACAATGAGCAGTTCTTC
CAPPGLAGVSYNEQFF
>TRBV4-3|TRBJ1-2|.|many
TGCGCCAGCAGCCAAGATACGGGGGTCGACTATGGCTACACCTTC
CASSQDTGVDYGYTF
>TRBV28|TRBJ2-1|TRBD1|.
TGTGCCAGCAGAGGACAAGGACAGGATTACTACAATGAGCAGTTCTTC
CASRGQGQDYYNEQFF
>TRBV30|TRBJ2-5|.|.
TGTGCCAGCAGCTTAGACAGGGAGACCCAGTACTTC
CASSLDRETQYF
>TRBV28|TRBJ2-6|.|few
TGTGCCAGCAGATCAGGGGCAGGGGCCAACGTCCTGACTTTC
CASRSGAGANVLTF
>TRBV10-2|TRBJ2-6|.|few
TGCGCCAGCAGCCCCCAGGACGGTGTCTCTGGGGCCAACGTCCTGACTTTC
CASSPQDGVSGANVLTF
>TRBV7-2|TRBJ1-1|TRBD1|few
TGTGCCAGCAGCCTCCAACAGGGGCAGGGTGAAGCTTTCTTT
CASSLQQGQGEAFF
>TRBV7-2|TRBJ2-3|TRBD1|.
TGCGCCAGCAGCTCCACAGGGGGCGCGGATACGCAGTATTTT
CASSSTGGADTQYF
>TRBV5-1|TRBJ2-7|TRBD1|.
TGCGCCAGCAGCTCCCCGGGACAGCCTTACGAGCAGTACTTC
CASSSPGQPYEQYF
>TRBV15|TRBJ1-2|.|few
TGTGCCACCAGCAGAGAACTTTCTTTGTATGGCTACACCTTC
CATSRELSLYGYTF
>TRBV7-2|TRBJ2-1|TRBD2|.
TGTGCCAGCAGCTTATCTGGGACTAGCGACAATGAGCAGTTCTTC
CASSLSGTSDNEQFF
>TRBV7-9|TRBJ2-1|.|.
TGTGCCAGCAGCTTAGACGGGCAAGGTGAGCAGTTCTTC
CASSLDGQGEQFF